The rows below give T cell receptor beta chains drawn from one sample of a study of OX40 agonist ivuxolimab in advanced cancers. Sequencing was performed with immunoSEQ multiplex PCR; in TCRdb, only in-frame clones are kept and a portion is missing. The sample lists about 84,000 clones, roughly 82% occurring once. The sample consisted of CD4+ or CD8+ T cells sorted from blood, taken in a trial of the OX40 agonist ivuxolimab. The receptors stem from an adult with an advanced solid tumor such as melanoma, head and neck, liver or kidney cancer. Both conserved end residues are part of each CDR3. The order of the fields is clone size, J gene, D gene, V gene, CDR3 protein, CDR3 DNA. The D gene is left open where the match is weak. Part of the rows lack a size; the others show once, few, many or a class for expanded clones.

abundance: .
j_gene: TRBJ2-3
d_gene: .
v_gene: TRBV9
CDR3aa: CASSVGDSTDTQYF
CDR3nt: TGTGCCAGCAGCGTAGGAGATAGCACAGATACGCAGTATTTT

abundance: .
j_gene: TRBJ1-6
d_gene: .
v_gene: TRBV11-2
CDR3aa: CASMLSGANSPLHF
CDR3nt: TGTGCCAGCATGTTGTCGGGAGCTAATTCACCCCTCCACTTT

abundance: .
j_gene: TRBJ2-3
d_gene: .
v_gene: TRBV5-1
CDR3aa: CASSLVPTGTTSTDTQYF
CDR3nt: TGCGCCAGCAGCTTGGTTCCGACAGGAACAACTAGCACAGATACGCAGTATTTT

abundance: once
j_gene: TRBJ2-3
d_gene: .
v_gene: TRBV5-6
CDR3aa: CASSLEGRSTDTQYF
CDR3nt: TGTGCCAGCAGCTTGGAAGGGAGGAGCACAGATACGCAGTATTTT

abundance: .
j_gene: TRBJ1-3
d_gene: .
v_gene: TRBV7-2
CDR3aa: CASSSGGGGSTIYF
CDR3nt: TGTGCCAGCAGCTCCGGAGGCGGGGGAAGCACCATATATTTT

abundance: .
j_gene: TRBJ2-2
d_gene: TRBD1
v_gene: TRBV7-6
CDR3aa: CASSETGANTGELFF
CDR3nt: TGTGCCAGCAGCGAGACAGGGGCGAACACCGGGGAGCTGTTTTTT

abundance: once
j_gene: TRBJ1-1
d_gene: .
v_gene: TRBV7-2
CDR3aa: CASSLGTGSGRRAEAFF
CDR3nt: TGTGCCAGCAGCTTAGGGACGGGATCTGGCAGGAGGGCTGAAGCTTTCTTT

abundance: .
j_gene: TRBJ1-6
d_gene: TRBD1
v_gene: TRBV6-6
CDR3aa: CASSSGTGGGNSPLHF
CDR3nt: TGTGCCAGCAGTTCCGGGACAGGGGGTGGGAATTCACCCCTCCACTTT

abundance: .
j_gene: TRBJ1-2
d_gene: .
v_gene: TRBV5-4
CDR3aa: CASSLPGNYGYTF
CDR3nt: TGTGCCAGCAGCTTACCCGGGAACTATGGCTACACCTTC

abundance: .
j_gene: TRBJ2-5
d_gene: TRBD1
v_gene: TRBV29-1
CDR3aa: CSVDTGQGQETQYF
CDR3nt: TGCAGCGTTGACACCGGACAGGGCCAAGAGACCCAGTACTTC

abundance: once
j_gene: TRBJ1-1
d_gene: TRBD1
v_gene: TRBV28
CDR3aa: CASSRTGDMNTEAFF
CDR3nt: TGTGCCAGTTCGCGGACAGGGGATATGAACACTGAAGCTTTCTTT

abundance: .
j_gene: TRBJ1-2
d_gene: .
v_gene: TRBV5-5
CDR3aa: CASSLEQINYGYTF
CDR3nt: TGTGCCAGCAGCTTGGAACAGATAAACTATGGCTACACCTTC

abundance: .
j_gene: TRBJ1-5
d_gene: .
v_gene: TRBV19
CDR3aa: CASIPSSALGFQPQHF
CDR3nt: TGTGCCAGTATCCCCTCCTCGGCCCTTGGGTTTCAGCCCCAGCATTTT

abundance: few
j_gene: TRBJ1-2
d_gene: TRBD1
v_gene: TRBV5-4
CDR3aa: CASSPGQGSWGYGYTF
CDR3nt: TGTGCCAGCAGCCCCGGACAGGGGAGTTGGGGCTATGGCTACACCTTC

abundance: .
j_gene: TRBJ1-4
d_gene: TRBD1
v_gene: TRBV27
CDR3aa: CASSLYRDRQLFF
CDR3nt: TGTGCCAGCAGTTTATACCGGGACAGGCAACTGTTTTTT

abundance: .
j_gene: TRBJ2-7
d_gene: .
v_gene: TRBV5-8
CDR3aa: CASSLATGNPYEQYF
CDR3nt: TGTGCCAGCAGCTTGGCTACAGGGAACCCCTACGAGCAGTACTTC

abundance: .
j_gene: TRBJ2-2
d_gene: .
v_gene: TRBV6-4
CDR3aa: CATRDKNTGELFF
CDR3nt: TGTGCCACTCGGGACAAGAACACCGGGGAGCTGTTTTTT

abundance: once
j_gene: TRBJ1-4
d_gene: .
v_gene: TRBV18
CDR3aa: CASSPPETATNEKLFF
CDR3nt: TGTGCCAGCTCACCACCGGAAACGGCAACTAATGAAAAACTGTTTTTT

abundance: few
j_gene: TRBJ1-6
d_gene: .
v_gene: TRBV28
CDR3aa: CASSLRLRPLHF
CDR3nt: TGTGCCAGCAGTTTGAGGCTTAGGCCCCTCCACTTT

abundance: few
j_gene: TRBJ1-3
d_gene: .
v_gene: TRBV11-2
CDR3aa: CATQSGNTIYF
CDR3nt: TGTGCCACGCAATCCGGAAACACCATATATTTT

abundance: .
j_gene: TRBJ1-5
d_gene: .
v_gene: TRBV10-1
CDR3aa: CASSETGNQPQHF
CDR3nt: TGCGCCAGCAGTGAGACCGGCAATCAGCCCCAGCATTTT

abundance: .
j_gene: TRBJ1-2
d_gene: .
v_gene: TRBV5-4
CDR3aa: CASSLGGSAGRGYTF
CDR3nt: TGTGCCAGCAGCTTGGGTGGCTCGGCGGGACGTGGCTACACCTTC

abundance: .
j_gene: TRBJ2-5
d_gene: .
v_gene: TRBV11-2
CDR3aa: CASSAGSETQYF
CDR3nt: TGTGCCAGCAGTGCAGGGTCCGAGACCCAGTACTTC

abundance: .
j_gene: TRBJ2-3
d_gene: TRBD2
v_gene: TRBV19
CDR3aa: CASSRTSGAADTQYF
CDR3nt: TGTGCCAGTAGTAGGACTAGCGGGGCGGCAGATACGCAGTATTTT

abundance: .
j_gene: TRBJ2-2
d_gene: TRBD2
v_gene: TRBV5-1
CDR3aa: CASSSGLVGGELFF
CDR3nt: TGCGCCAGCAGCTCGGGACTAGTGGGCGGGGAGCTGTTTTTT

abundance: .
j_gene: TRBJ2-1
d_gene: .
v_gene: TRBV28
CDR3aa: CASRTGTPALRQFF
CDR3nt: TGTGCCAGCAGAACCGGGACTCCAGCTTTACGGCAGTTCTTC

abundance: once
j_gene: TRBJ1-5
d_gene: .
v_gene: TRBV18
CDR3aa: CASSPQGYSNQPQHF
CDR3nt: TGTGCCAGCTCACCACAGGGCTATAGCAATCAGCCCCAGCATTTT

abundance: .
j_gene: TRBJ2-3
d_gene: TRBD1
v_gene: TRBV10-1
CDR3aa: CASRPGQGTDTQYF
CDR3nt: TGCGCCAGCAGGCCGGGACAGGGCACAGATACGCAGTATTTT

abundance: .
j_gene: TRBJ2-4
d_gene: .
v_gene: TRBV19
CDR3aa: CASSLQRLAKNIQYF
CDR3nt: TGTGCCAGTAGTCTCCAGCGTCTAGCCAAAAACATTCAGTACTTC

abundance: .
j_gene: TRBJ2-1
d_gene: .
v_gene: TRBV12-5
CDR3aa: CASGENEQFF
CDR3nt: TGTGCTAGTGGTGAAAATGAGCAGTTCTTC

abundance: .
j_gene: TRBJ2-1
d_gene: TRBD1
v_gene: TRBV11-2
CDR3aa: CASSFVGQGGGNEQFF
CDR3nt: TGTGCCAGCAGCTTCGTGGGACAGGGGGGAGGCAATGAGCAGTTCTTC

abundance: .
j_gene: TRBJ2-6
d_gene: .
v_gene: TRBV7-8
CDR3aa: CASSLDGRVFVFGANVLTF
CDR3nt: TGTGCCAGCAGCTTAGACGGCAGGGTTTTTGTCTTTGGGGCCAACGTCCTGACTTTC

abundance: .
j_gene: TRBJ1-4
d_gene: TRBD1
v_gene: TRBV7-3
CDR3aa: CASSLGQLLEKLFF
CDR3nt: TGTGCCAGCAGCTTGGGACAGTTACTTGAAAAACTGTTTTTT

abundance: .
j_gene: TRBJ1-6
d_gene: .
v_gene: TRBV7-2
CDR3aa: CASSAQGRNSPLHF
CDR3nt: TGTGCCAGCAGCGCGCAGGGGAGGAATTCACCCCTCCACTTT

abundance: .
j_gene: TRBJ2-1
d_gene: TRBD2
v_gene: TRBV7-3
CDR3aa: CASSLRLAGVNEQFF
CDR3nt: TGTGCCAGCAGCTTACGGCTAGCGGGTGTTAATGAGCAGTTCTTC

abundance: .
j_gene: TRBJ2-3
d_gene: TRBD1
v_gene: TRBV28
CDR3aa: CASSFRDSRQNRYF
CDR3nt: TGTGCCAGCAGTTTTCGGGACAGTCGTCAAAATAGGTATTTT

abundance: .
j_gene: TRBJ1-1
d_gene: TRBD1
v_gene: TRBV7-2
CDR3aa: CASTKTGQLNTEAFF
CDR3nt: TGTGCCAGCACCAAAACGGGACAGCTGAACACTGAAGCTTTCTTT

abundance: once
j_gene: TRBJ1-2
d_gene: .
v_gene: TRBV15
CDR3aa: CATSRAERGSYGYTF
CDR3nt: TGTGCCACCAGCAGAGCAGAAAGAGGGTCCTATGGCTACACCTTC

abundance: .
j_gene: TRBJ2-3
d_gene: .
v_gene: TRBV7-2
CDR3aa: CASSLNDRREYF
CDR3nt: TGTGCCAGCAGCTTAAATGACAGGCGGGAGTATTTT

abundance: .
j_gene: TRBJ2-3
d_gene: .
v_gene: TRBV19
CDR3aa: CATSIPPGTDTQYF
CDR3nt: TGTGCCACCTCTATTCCCCCGGGCACAGATACGCAGTATTTT

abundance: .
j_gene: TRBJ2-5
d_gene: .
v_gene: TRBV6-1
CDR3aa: CASSWDQGSGETQYF
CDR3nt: TGTGCCAGCAGTTGGGATCAGGGGTCGGGAGAGACCCAGTACTTC

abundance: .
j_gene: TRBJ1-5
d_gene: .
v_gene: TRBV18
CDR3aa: CASSPTAGASNQPQHF
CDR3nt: TGTGCCAGCTCACCAACCGCAGGGGCTAGCAATCAGCCCCAGCATTTT

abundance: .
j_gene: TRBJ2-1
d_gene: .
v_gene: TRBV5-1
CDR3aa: CASSLATRGNEQFF
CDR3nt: TGCGCCAGCAGCTTGGCCACGCGGGGCAATGAGCAGTTCTTC

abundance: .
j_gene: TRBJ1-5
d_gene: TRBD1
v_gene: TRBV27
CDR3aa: CASSTGQRGPQHF
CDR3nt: TGTGCCAGCAGTACGGGACAGCGAGGGCCCCAGCATTTT

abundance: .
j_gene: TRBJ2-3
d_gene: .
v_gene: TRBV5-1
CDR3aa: CASSPTGEFTDTQYF
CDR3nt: TGCGCCAGCAGCCCCACGGGGGAATTCACAGATACGCAGTATTTT

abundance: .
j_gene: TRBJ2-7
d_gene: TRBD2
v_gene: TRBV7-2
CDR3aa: CASSLLAGANGYEQYF
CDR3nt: TGTGCCAGCAGCCTACTAGCGGGGGCCAACGGGTACGAGCAGTACTTC

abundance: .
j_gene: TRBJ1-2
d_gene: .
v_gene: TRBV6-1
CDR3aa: CASLREGYGYTF
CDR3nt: TGTGCCAGCCTCAGGGAGGGCTATGGCTACACCTTC

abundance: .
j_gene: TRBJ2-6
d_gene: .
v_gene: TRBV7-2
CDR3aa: CASSLAPTISGANVLTF
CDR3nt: TGTGCCAGCAGCTTAGCACCAACTATCTCTGGGGCCAACGTCCTGACTTTC

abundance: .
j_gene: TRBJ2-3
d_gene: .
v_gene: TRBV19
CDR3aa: CASSISGTDTQYF
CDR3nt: TGTGCCAGTAGTATATCAGGGACAGATACGCAGTATTTT

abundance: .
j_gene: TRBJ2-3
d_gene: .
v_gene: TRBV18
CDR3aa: CASSPSTDTQYF
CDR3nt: TGTGCCAGCTCACCGAGCACAGATACGCAGTATTTT

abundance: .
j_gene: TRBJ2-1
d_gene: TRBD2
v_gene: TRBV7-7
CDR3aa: CASSPSGLGGEQFF
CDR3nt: TGTGCCAGCAGCCCCTCGGGACTAGGTGGTGAGCAGTTCTTC

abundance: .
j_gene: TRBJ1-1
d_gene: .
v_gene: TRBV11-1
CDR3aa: CASSVRDEAFF
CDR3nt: TGTGCCAGCAGCGTCCGGGATGAAGCTTTCTTT